This paragraph covers one T cell receptor (beta chain) sequence. Its specificity is not known. This entry comes from a study of response to subunit inactivated influenza vaccine. Notes on the study in general: It was suggested by the authors that few new T cells are recruited by each seasonal influenza vaccination.

CDR3 size: 16 residues. V lost 3 bases and J 0 bases, leaving 12 bases between the germline ends. Germline CDR1 reads LNHDA; CDR2 reads SQIVND (reference sequence). Each CDR3 protein is one row after TCRdb ran MiXCR on the RT-PCR reads. Of more than 500,000 distinct CDR3 sequences in the sample, 11% were seen once. This same sample was also taken into another study, of T cells expressing NK-cell markers. That paper notes: For TCR beta, cDNA was produced by 5'RACE template switching with UMIs. The study found dominant NKG2C+ clonotypes at roughly 1.0-7.5% of CD8+ T cells in about 6 donors.

Sample: PBMCs from blood, taken on the day of vaccination. This TCR was recovered from a man in his fifties or sixties who received an inactivated influenza vaccine. The chain recombines TRBV19 with TRBJ2-4; D call uncertain. For the CDR3, the DNA is TGTGCCAGTAGTATGTCACAGACAATAGCCAAAAACATTCAGTACTTC. This gives the protein CASSMSQTIAKNIQYF.